A selection of T cell receptor beta chains follows, all from one sample in a study of T cell responses to AZD1222 COVID-19 vaccine. Only in-frame clones appear in the TCRdb table, and some are missing; sequencing was by immunoSEQ multiplex PCR. The data show around 150,000 clones, with more than 75% seen just once and more than 4% held by the top ten. The source was peripheral blood, collected 28 days after the second AZD1222 dose. Receptors were obtained from an adult who received the AZD1222 COVID-19 vaccine. Both conserved end residues are part of each CDR3. Each record gives: D gene, J gene, clone size, V gene, CDR3 DNA, CDR3 protein. The D gene is left open where the match is weak. Clone size is given for some rows only: seen once, a few or many times, or a class if the clone is expanded.

D: TRBD1; J: TRBJ1-2; size: .; V: TRBV7-9; DNA: TGTGCCAGCAGCTTAACGACAGGGGGCCTCACTGGCTACACCTTC; CDR3: CASSLTTGGLTGYTF
D: .; J: TRBJ2-7; size: .; V: TRBV10-3; DNA: TGTGCCATCTGGGGGGGCAGGGGGCTGGAGGAGCAGTACTTC; CDR3: CAIWGGRGLEEQYF
D: TRBD1; J: TRBJ1-6; size: .; V: TRBV30; DNA: TGTGCCTGGAGTCGACAGGGTGGAACGTCACCCCTCCACTTT; CDR3: CAWSRQGGTSPLHF
D: .; J: TRBJ1-1; size: .; V: TRBV5-8; DNA: TGTGCCAGTGCACAGATGAACACTGAAGCTTTCTTT; CDR3: CASAQMNTEAFF
D: TRBD2; J: TRBJ2-1; size: .; V: TRBV19; DNA: TGTGCCAGTAGGACTCGCTCAGCGGGGGGGCAGGTTGAGCAGTTCTTC; CDR3: CASRTRSAGGQVEQFF
D: .; J: TRBJ2-5; size: once; V: TRBV25-1; DNA: TGTGCCAGCAGATCACCAGGGGGGGAGACCCAGTACTTC; CDR3: CASRSPGGETQYF
D: .; J: TRBJ2-2; size: .; V: TRBV3-1/TRBV3-2; DNA: TGTGCCAGCAGCAAAACGGGGACCGGGGAGCTGTTTTTT; CDR3: CASSKTGTGELFF
D: .; J: TRBJ1-1; size: .; V: TRBV6-5; DNA: TGTGCCACTTATAGGGGATTAGAAGGAACTGAAGCTTTCTTT; CDR3: CATYRGLEGTEAFF
D: .; J: TRBJ1-2; size: once; V: TRBV10-3; DNA: TGTGCCATCAGTGAGTTTGAGACACTAGGATCACACGGCGGCTACACCTTC; CDR3: CAISEFETLGSHGGYTF
D: TRBD2; J: TRBJ2-3; size: .; V: TRBV27; DNA: TGTGCCAGCAGTTTACAGACTAGCGGGGATACGCAGTATTTT; CDR3: CASSLQTSGDTQYF
D: .; J: TRBJ2-2; size: .; V: TRBV5-1; DNA: TGCGCCAGCAGCCCTATTATCACCGGGGAGCTGTTTTTT; CDR3: CASSPIITGELFF
D: .; J: TRBJ1-2; size: .; V: TRBV7-5; DNA: TGTGCCAGAATCGGCCCGAGGCGGGACACGTGGGTCTATGGCTACACCTTC; CDR3: CARIGPRRDTWVYGYTF
D: TRBD2; J: TRBJ2-3; size: .; V: TRBV11-1; DNA: TGTGCCAGCAGCTTTCTAGCGGGGGGTAGGACAGATACGCAGTATTTT; CDR3: CASSFLAGGRTDTQYF
D: .; J: TRBJ1-1; size: .; V: TRBV9; DNA: TGTGCCAGCAGCGTAGTCCGGGGGGACACTGAAGCTTTCTTT; CDR3: CASSVVRGDTEAFF
D: .; J: TRBJ1-5; size: .; V: TRBV29-1; DNA: TGCAGCGTTGAAGCTGGCAGTAGCAATCAGCCCCAGCATTTT; CDR3: CSVEAGSSNQPQHF
D: .; J: TRBJ1-1; size: .; V: TRBV5-8; DNA: TGTGCCAGCAGCCCGAGGTCAGGAGTTTTGAACACTGAAGCTTTCTTT; CDR3: CASSPRSGVLNTEAFF
D: .; J: TRBJ1-5; size: .; V: TRBV9; DNA: TGTGCCAGCAGCCAAGGCGCGGACCGCAATCAGCCCCAGCATTTT; CDR3: CASSQGADRNQPQHF
D: TRBD1; J: TRBJ1-6; size: .; V: TRBV3-1/TRBV3-2; DNA: TGTGCCACTCAAGACAGGGGCAATAATTCACCCCTCCACTTT; CDR3: CATQDRGNNSPLHF
D: .; J: TRBJ1-1; size: .; V: TRBV29-1; DNA: TGCACCCTGGGGGAGAACACTGAAGCTTTCTTT; CDR3: CTLGENTEAFF
D: .; J: TRBJ2-6; size: .; V: TRBV21-1; DNA: TGTGCCAGCAGCAAAGTTTTTCTGGGCAGTTGTTTTTATGCTGGGGCCAACGTCCTGACTTTC; CDR3: CASSKVFLGSCFYAGANVLTF
D: .; J: TRBJ1-3; size: .; V: TRBV12-5; DNA: TGTGCTAGTGCTTTGGACAGCATCTCTGGAAACACCATATATTTT; CDR3: CASALDSISGNTIYF
D: TRBD1; J: TRBJ1-5; size: .; V: TRBV19; DNA: TGTGCCAGTAGTACCCCAGACAGGGTTAATCAGCCCCAGCATTTT; CDR3: CASSTPDRVNQPQHF
D: .; J: TRBJ1-2; size: .; V: TRBV7-2; DNA: TGTGCCAGCAGCCCCGAATCCGGGTGGGGCTATGGCTACACCTTC; CDR3: CASSPESGWGYGYTF
D: .; J: TRBJ1-3; size: once; V: TRBV10-3; DNA: TGTGCCATCTTCCAGGGAACTGGAAACACCATATATTTT; CDR3: CAIFQGTGNTIYF
D: TRBD2; J: TRBJ2-7; size: once; V: TRBV27; DNA: TGTGCCAGCACTGGACTAGCGGGGGCAGAAACCTACGAGCAGTACTTC; CDR3: CASTGLAGAETYEQYF
D: .; J: TRBJ1-2; size: .; V: TRBV27; DNA: TGTGCCAGCAGTCGACAGGCTAACTATGGCTACACCTTC; CDR3: CASSRQANYGYTF
D: .; J: TRBJ1-6; size: once; V: TRBV7-2; DNA: TGTGCCAGCAGCTTTTCCTCGACAGCATATTCACCCCTCCACTTT; CDR3: CASSFSSTAYSPLHF
D: .; J: TRBJ1-6; size: .; V: TRBV4-1; DNA: TGCGCCAGCAGCCCAGAGTCCTCACAGCGAGGGTATTCACCCCTCCACTTT; CDR3: CASSPESSQRGYSPLHF
D: .; J: TRBJ1-2; size: few; V: TRBV7-9; DNA: TGTGCCAGCAGCTCGGGACCGACTCTGAGTGGCTACACCTTC; CDR3: CASSSGPTLSGYTF
D: TRBD1; J: TRBJ2-2; size: .; V: TRBV6-5; DNA: TGTGCCAGCAGTAACAGGGGGGCTGTCGGGGAGCTGTTTTTT; CDR3: CASSNRGAVGELFF
D: .; J: TRBJ2-2; size: .; V: TRBV30; DNA: TGTGCCTGGAGTGTTGCCCCCCCCTCGAACACCGGGGAGCTGTTTTTT; CDR3: CAWSVAPPSNTGELFF
D: .; J: TRBJ1-5; size: .; V: TRBV4-2; DNA: TGTGCCAGCAGCCAAGATTATGCAGAGAACAATCAGCCCCAGCATTTT; CDR3: CASSQDYAENNQPQHF
D: TRBD2; J: TRBJ2-1; size: .; V: TRBV19; DNA: TGTGCCAGTAGTATCGTGGGACTAGGCCCCAATGAGCAGTTCTTC; CDR3: CASSIVGLGPNEQFF
D: .; J: TRBJ1-4; size: .; V: TRBV2; DNA: TGTGCCATTTTATCCGCAACTAATGAAAAACTGTTTTTT; CDR3: CAILSATNEKLFF
D: .; J: TRBJ1-3; size: .; V: TRBV7-2; DNA: TGTGCCAGCAGCTTAATTGCTAGGGCCGATACGGGAAACACCATATATTTT; CDR3: CASSLIARADTGNTIYF
D: TRBD2; J: TRBJ2-7; size: .; V: TRBV3-1/TRBV3-2; DNA: TGTGCCAGCAGCCCTAGCGGGGGAGCAACCTACGAGCAGTACTTC; CDR3: CASSPSGGATYEQYF
D: TRBD2; J: TRBJ2-3; size: .; V: TRBV3-1/TRBV3-2; DNA: TGTGCCAGCAGCCGTGGGGGGGGTAGCACAGATACGCAGTATTTT; CDR3: CASSRGGGSTDTQYF
D: .; J: TRBJ1-5; size: .; V: TRBV7-9; DNA: TGTGCCAGCAGCTTGGGCGGGCCCCAGCATTTT; CDR3: CASSLGGPQHF
D: TRBD2; J: TRBJ2-1; size: .; V: TRBV5-1; DNA: TGCGCCAGCAGCTTGGAAGCGGGGGCCAGGAATGAGCAGTTCTTC; CDR3: CASSLEAGARNEQFF
D: .; J: TRBJ2-7; size: .; V: TRBV27; DNA: TGTGCCAGCAGTCTGAAGTCGGGGCTCTTCTACGAGCAGTACTTC; CDR3: CASSLKSGLFYEQYF
D: TRBD2; J: TRBJ2-5; size: .; V: TRBV23-1; DNA: TGCGCCAGCAGTCAACAATTATCGGGGGGGCAGGGTCAAGAGACCCAGTACTTC; CDR3: CASSQQLSGGQGQETQYF
D: .; J: TRBJ1-2; size: .; V: TRBV4-1; DNA: TGCGCCAGCAGCCAAGATACGTTGTCACGCGGTGAGTCTAATAGTGGCTACACCTTC; CDR3: CASSQDTLSRGESNSGYTF